The T cell receptor (beta chain) under discussion was sequenced for a study of cytomegalovirus exposure and HLA in healthy donors. Concerning this clone: What it recognizes is unknown.

Notes on the study in general: Over 150 TCR beta chains were listed as cytomegalovirus-associated.

Trimming took 5 bases from V and 2 from J; bases not matched to a gene: 6. The CDR3 extends over 14 amino acids. The germline V gene encodes CDR1 SGHRS and CDR2 YFSETQ. In the PCR, 60 Vbeta and 13 Jbeta primers were used. Clones were read by immunoSEQ multiplex PCR, and TCRdb kept only the in-frame ones, dropping some. The sample contains more than 95,000 clones, under 85% of which appear only once. This chain connects TRBV5-1 to TRBJ2-7; 8 bases align to TRBD1. Sample: PBMCs. The clonotype comes from a woman aged 45-59 years in good health and CMV-seropositive. CDR3 DNA sequence: TGCGCCAGCAGGGACAGGGAGAGAGCCTACGAGCAGTACTTC. Its translation is CASRDRERAYEQYF.